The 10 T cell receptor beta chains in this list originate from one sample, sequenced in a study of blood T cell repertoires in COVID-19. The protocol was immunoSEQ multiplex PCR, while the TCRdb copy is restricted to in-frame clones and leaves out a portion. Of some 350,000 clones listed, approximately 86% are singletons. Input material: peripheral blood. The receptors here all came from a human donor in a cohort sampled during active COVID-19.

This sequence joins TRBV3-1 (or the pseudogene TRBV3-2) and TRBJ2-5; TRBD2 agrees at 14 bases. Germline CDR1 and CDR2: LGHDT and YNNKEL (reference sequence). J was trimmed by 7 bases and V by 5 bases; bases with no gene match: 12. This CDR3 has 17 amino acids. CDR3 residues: CASSEGSGLAGDGTQYF. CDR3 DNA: TGTGCCAGCAGCGAGGGGTCGGGACTAGCGGGGGACGGGACCCAGTACTTC.

The CDR3 sequence is CASRNDSYGYTF. CDR3 DNA sequence: TGTGCCAGCCGGAACGACAGCTATGGCTACACCTTC. V gene TRBV28 combines with J gene TRBJ1-2; TRBD1 might be the D (5 bases). V lost 8 bases, J lost 4 bases, and 11 bases lay in between. The CDR3 is made up of 12 amino acids. CDR1 and CDR2 (germline): MDHEN, SYDVKM.

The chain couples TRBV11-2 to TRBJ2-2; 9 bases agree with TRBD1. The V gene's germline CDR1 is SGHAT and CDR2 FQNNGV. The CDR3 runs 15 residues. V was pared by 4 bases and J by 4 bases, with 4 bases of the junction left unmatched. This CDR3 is CASSSTGGITGELFF. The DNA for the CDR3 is TGTGCCAGCAGCTCGACAGGGGGTATCACCGGGGAGCTGTTTTTT.

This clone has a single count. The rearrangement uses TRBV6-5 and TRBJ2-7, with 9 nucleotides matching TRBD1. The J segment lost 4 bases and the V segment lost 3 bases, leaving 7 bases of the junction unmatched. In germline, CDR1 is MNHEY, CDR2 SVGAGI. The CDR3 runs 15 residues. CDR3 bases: TGTGCCAGCAGTTATAACGGACAGGGGTCATACGAGCAGTACTTC. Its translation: CASSYNGQGSYEQYF.

CDR3 in DNA: TGTGCCTGGAGTGCTATAGCGGGGGAGCAGTTCTTC. This gives the protein CAWSAIAGEQFF. The rearrangement uses TRBV30 and TRBJ2-1; 8 nucleotides align to TRBD2. V was pared by 1 base and J by 10 bases, with 3 bases of the junction left unmatched. Looked up from germline, CDR1 is GTSNPN and CDR2 is SVGIG (reference sequence). CDR3 length equals 12 residues.

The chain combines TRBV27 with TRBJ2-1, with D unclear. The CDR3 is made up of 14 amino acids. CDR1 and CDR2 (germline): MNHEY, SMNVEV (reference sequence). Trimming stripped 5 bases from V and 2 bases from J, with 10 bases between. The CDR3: CASSPRAPYNEQFF. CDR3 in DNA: TGTGCCAGCAGTCCACGCGCCCCCTACAATGAGCAGTTCTTC.

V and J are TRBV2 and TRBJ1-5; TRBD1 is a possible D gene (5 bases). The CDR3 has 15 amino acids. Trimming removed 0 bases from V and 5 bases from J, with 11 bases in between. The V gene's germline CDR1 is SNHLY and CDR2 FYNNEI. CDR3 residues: CASSEAGGGHQPQHF. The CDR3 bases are TGTGCCAGCAGTGAAGCGGGGGGTGGACATCAGCCCCAGCATTTT.

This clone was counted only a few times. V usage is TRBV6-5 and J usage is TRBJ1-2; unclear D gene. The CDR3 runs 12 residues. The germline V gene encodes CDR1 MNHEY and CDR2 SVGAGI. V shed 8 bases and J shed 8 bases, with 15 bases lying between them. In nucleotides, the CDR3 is TGTGCCAGCGGCCCAAACTATAGGGGCTACACCTTC. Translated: CASGPNYRGYTF.

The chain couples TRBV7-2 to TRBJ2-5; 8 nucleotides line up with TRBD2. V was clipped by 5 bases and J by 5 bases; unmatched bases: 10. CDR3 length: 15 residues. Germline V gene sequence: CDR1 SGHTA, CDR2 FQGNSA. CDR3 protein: CASSIGAGGWETQYF. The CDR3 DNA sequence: TGTGCCAGCAGCATAGGCGCGGGGGGCTGGGAGACCCAGTACTTC.

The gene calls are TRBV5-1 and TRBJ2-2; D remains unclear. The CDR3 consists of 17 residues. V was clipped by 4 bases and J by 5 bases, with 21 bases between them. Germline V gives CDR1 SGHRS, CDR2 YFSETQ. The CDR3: CASSPSSVTKPTGELFF. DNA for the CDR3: TGCGCCAGCAGCCCGTCCTCGGTCACGAAACCAACCGGGGAGCTGTTTTTT.